These 17 T cell receptor beta chains were all obtained from the same sample, sequenced in a study of blood T cell repertoires in COVID-19. Sequencing used immunoSEQ multiplex PCR; TCRdb keeps in-frame clones, though not all of them. The sample shows approximately 74,000 clones, roughly 86% of them seen only once. Sequencing was done on a sample of peripheral blood. Receptors originate from a woman aged 55-75 years with acute or convalescent COVID-19.

The chain has TRBV14 and TRBJ1-4, with D unclear. CDR3 size: 15 residues. Germline CDR1 and CDR2: SGHDN and FVKESK. Trimming took off 4 bases at V and 0 bases at J, with 9 bases between the two ends. The CDR3 DNA is TGTGCCAGCAGCCGAGACCGTTCAACTAATGAAAAACTGTTTTTT. Residues: CASSRDRSTNEKLFF.

This chain uses TRBV18 with TRBJ2-3; D gene unclear. The CDR3 sequence is 15 residues long. CDR1 is KGHSH, CDR2 LQKENI, per germline. V was pared by 2 bases and J by 2 bases, with 11 bases between. The CDR3 DNA reads as TGTGCCAGCTCACCATCAGAAAGTAACACAGATACGCAGTATTTT. Translated, it gives CASSPSESNTDTQYF.

The chain joins TRBV4-2 to TRBJ2-7, with TRBD2 matching over 12 bases. Germline lookup yields CDR1 LGHNA and CDR2 YNFKEQ. This CDR3 is 16 amino acids long. After removal of 4 bases from V and 4 bases from J, the junction contained 8 bases not matched to a gene. DNA for the CDR3: TGTGCCAGCAGCCGCGGGACTAGCGGGTTCCGATACGAGCAGTACTTC. This gives the protein CASSRGTSGFRYEQYF.

The chain has TRBV5-5 and TRBJ1-2; 7 positions match TRBD1. Germline CDR1 reads SGHKS; CDR2 reads YYEKEE (reference sequence). J gave up 2 bases and V 4 bases, and 8 bases lay outside the gene matches. The CDR3 sequence is 15 residues long. For the CDR3, the DNA is TGTGCCAGCAGCACAGCGACAGGGCTGAACTATGGCTACACCTTC. Protein sequence: CASSTATGLNYGYTF.

The genes are TRBV7-2 and TRBJ2-1, with 7 bases that match TRBD2. The CDR3 sequence is 15 residues long. J lost 3 bases, V lost 5 bases, and 7 bases had no gene match. Germline CDR1 reads SGHTA; CDR2 reads FQGNSA. The CDR3 reads CASSAAVAGYNEQFF. The CDR3 DNA reads TGTGCCAGCAGCGCCGCGGTAGCGGGCTACAATGAGCAGTTCTTC.

The CDR3 DNA is TGTGCCACCAGCAGAGTAGCGGGAGGGTTGCTTGAGCAGTTCTTC. Encoded protein: CATSRVAGGLLEQFF. The chain joins TRBV15 to TRBJ2-1; 11 bases line up with TRBD2. Germline CDR1 and CDR2: LNHNV and YYDKDF (reference sequence). Losses at the gene ends were 1 base for V and 9 bases for J; bases not matched to a gene: 5. CDR3 length: 15 residues.

J is TRBJ1-4 and V is TRBV4-3; no firm D call. Deletions cut 0 bases from V and 10 bases from J, with 9 bases between. Germline CDR1 LGHNA, CDR2 YSLEER. This CDR3 has 13 amino acids. CDR3 nucleotide sequence: TGCGCCAGCAGCCAAGATCAATCCGGAAAACTGTTTTTT. Translated: CASSQDQSGKLFF.

The chain joins TRBV7-6 to TRBJ1-6, with D maybe TRBD1 (6 bases). Germline assignment: CDR1 SGHVS and CDR2 FNYEAQ. This CDR3 has 16 residues. V dropped 5 bases and J dropped 6 bases, with 17 bases sitting between them. The CDR3 here is CASSRYSQGPNSPLHF. CDR3 sequence (DNA): TGTGCCAGCAGCCGGTACTCACAGGGACCTAATTCACCCCTCCACTTT. The entire variable domain, with the rest obtained from reference TRBV7-6 and TRBJ1-6, is as follows: GAGVSQSPRYKVTKRGQDVALRCDPISGHVSLYWYRQALGQGPEFLTYFNYEAQQDKSGLPNDRFSAERPEGSISTLTIQRTEQRDSAMYRCASSRYSQGPNSPLHFGNGTRLTVT.

In its sample, this clone was seen once. This chain connects TRBV7-2 to TRBJ1-2; 11 bases agree with TRBD1. There are 13 residues in the CDR3. Germline V gives CDR1 SGHTA, CDR2 FQGNSA. V shed 6 bases and J 7 bases; nucleotides not matched to a gene: 4. CDR3 sequence reads: CASRSGTGGGYTF. DNA for the CDR3: TGTGCCAGCAGGTCCGGGACAGGGGGTGGCTACACCTTC.

This sequence joins TRBV19 and TRBJ1-2; D is unclear. V was shortened by 5 bases and J by 6 bases, with 16 bases between the two germline ends. Germline V gene sequence: CDR1 LNHDA, CDR2 SQIVND (reference sequence). This CDR3 region has 14 residues. Here the CDR3 DNA reads TGTGCCAGTAGTTCGAGGCGGGAGGGCGATGGCTACACCTTC. Protein: CASSSRREGDGYTF.

This clone was recorded a few times. V is TRBV11-2 and J is TRBJ2-5; TRBD2 aligns across 14 bases. The CDR3 runs to 17 residues. Germline V lookup: CDR1 SGHAT, CDR2 FQNNGV. J lost 5 bases, V lost 2 bases, and 7 bases had no gene match. Here the CDR3 DNA reads TGTGCCAGCAGCTTATTGAGGGGACTAGCGGGAGAGGAGACCCAGTACTTC. Its protein is CASSLLRGLAGEETQYF. The complete variable domain, with remaining parts taken from reference TRBV11-2 and TRBJ2-5, reads EAGVAQSPRYKIIEKRQSVAFWCNPISGHATLYWYQQILGQGPKLLIQFQNNGVVDDSQLPKDRFSAERLKGVDSTLKIQPAKLEDSAVYLCASSLLRGLAGEETQYFGPGTRLLVL.

The rearrangement joins TRBV2 to TRBJ2-1; unclear D gene. Trimming removed 8 bases at V and 4 bases at J, with 6 bases between. Germline V lookup: CDR1 SNHLY, CDR2 FYNNEI. The CDR3 runs to 11 residues. The CDR3 DNA sequence: TGTGCCAGCGCGGAGTACAATGAGCAGTTCTTC. This codes for CASAEYNEQFF.

This clone was counted only a few times. This rearrangement joins TRBV28 to TRBJ2-4; 8 bases map to TRBD2. Trimming at V came to 3 bases and at J to 3 bases, leaving 16 bases not matched to a gene. Per germline, CDR1 MDHEN and CDR2 SYDVKM. The CDR3 consists of 19 residues. The CDR3 protein is CASSFPAGIAGHGKNIQYF. The CDR3, as DNA: TGTGCCAGCAGTTTTCCGGCGGGCATAGCGGGGCATGGCAAAAACATTCAGTACTTC.

The V and J genes are TRBV4-2 and TRBJ2-7, with D perhaps matching TRBD2 (6 bases). V lost 4 bases and J lost 4, with 11 bases in between. Germline V lookup: CDR1 LGHNA, CDR2 YNFKEQ. This CDR3 is built from 13 residues. Written as DNA, the CDR3 is TGTGCCAGCAGCCCGGGACGGGGGTACGAGCAGTACTTC. Translated: CASSPGRGYEQYF.

V gene TRBV5-1 combines with J gene TRBJ1-6; the D is unclear. V lost 4 bases, J lost 6 bases, and 14 bases lay in between. The CDR3 consists of 15 residues. Germline V CDR1 and CDR2: SGHRS, YFSETQ. Here the CDR3 reads CASSQGRAGNSPLHF. The CDR3 DNA reads as TGCGCCAGCAGCCAAGGGAGGGCTGGTAATTCACCCCTCCACTTT.

V usage is TRBV19 and J usage is TRBJ1-1; no clear D gene. This CDR3 contains 14 residues. Trimming shortened V by 6 bases and J by 1 base, and 12 bases separated the two germline ends. Per the germline V gene, CDR1 is LNHDA and CDR2 is SQIVND (reference sequence). CDR3 region: CASRFDYANTEAFF. The CDR3 DNA is TGTGCCAGTAGGTTCGACTACGCGAACACTGAAGCTTTCTTT. Full variable domain (outside the CDR3, taken from reference TRBV19 and TRBJ1-1): DGGITQSPKYLFRKEGQNVTLSCEQNLNHDAMYWYRQDPGQGLRLIYYSQIVNDFQKGDIAEGYSVSREKKESFPLTVTSAQKNPTAFYLCASRFDYANTEAFFGQGTRLTVV.

This clone was detected only once. This rearrangement joins TRBV5-4 to TRBJ1-2; D is ambiguous. Trimming took 7 bases from V and 7 from J, leaving 14 bases between them. This CDR3 comprises 12 residues. Germline V gene sequence: CDR1 SGHNT, CDR2 YYREEE (reference sequence). In nucleotides, the CDR3 is TGTGCCAGCCGACTAACGGCGGGTGGCTACACCTTC. This translates into CASRLTAGGYTF.